These 14 T cell receptor beta chains came from one sample sequenced in a study of cytomegalovirus exposure and HLA in healthy donors. 60 Vbeta and 13 Jbeta primers were used in PCR. Clones were read by immunoSEQ multiplex PCR, and TCRdb kept only the in-frame ones, dropping some. This table holds about 120,000 clones, over 65% found once. Sequencing input: PBMCs. The receptors originated from a female donor in good health and CMV-seronegative.

The chain carries TRBV16 and TRBJ1-4, with D hard to call. This CDR3 region has 15 residues. CDR1 KGHSY and CDR2 FQNENV come from the germline V gene. With 3 bases removed from V and 7 bases from J, the gap between germline ends came to 15 bases. In DNA, the CDR3 is TGTGCCAGCAGCCATAAGCGACCACCCAGTGAAAAACTGTTTTTT. This gives the protein CASSHKRPPSEKLFF.

This chain uses TRBV30 with TRBJ2-1, with 9 bases matching TRBD2. This CDR3 has 12 amino acids. Trimming at V came to 2 bases and at J to 9 bases, leaving 2 bases not matched to a gene. Germline values: CDR1 GTSNPN, CDR2 SVGIG (reference sequence). The DNA for the CDR3 is TGTGCCTGGAGTCGCGGGGGGGGTGAGCAGTTCTTC. It is translated as CAWSRGGGEQFF.

This clone was observed once. V gene TRBV11-1 combines with J gene TRBJ2-4; perhaps TRBD2 as D (6 bases). This CDR3 has 14 residues. Trimming removed 1 base from V and 6 bases from J, with 10 bases in between. Germline CDR1 SGHAT, CDR2 FQDESV (reference sequence). CDR3 sequence: CASSLVPGVNIQYF. The DNA for the CDR3 is TGTGCCAGCAGCTTAGTACCGGGGGTAAACATTCAGTACTTC. Using reference TRBV11-1 and TRBJ2-4 for the parts outside the CDR3, the full variable domain is EAEVAQSPRYKITEKSQAVAFWCDPISGHATLYWYRQILGQGPELLVQFQDESVVDDSQLPKDRFSAERLKGVDSTLKIQPAELGDSAMYLCASSLVPGVNIQYFGAGTRLSVL.

The chain carries TRBV30 and TRBJ2-4; possibly TRBD1 for D (6 bases). This CDR3 contains 16 residues. Germline V gives CDR1 GTSNPN, CDR2 SVGIG (reference sequence). The germline V and J ends were trimmed by 0 bases and 0 bases, with 12 bases remaining between them. CDR3 DNA: TGTGCCTGGAGTGTGCCGGGACAACTAGCCAAAAACATTCAGTACTTC. It yields the protein CAWSVPGQLAKNIQYF.

The chain is built from TRBV18 and TRBJ2-3; D unclear. The CDR3 contains 15 residues. Germline V lookup: CDR1 KGHSH, CDR2 LQKENI. Deletions cut 3 bases from V and 2 bases from J, with 12 bases between. The CDR3 loop is CASSPETRPTDTQYF. The CDR3 DNA sequence: TGTGCCAGCTCACCTGAGACACGACCCACAGATACGCAGTATTTT.

With regard to this clone: A much larger clone sits a single nucleotide away, making a read error possible. V gene TRBV5-6 combines with J gene TRBJ1-2; TRBD1 matches 7 bases. Losses at the gene ends were 5 bases for V and 3 bases for J; bases not matched to a gene: 1. Germline V gives CDR1 SGHDT, CDR2 YYEEEE. The CDR3 spans 12 residues. The CDR3 sequence: CASSDRDYGYTF. The CDR3 coding sequence is TGTGCCAGCAGTGACAGGGACTATGGCTACACCTTC.

The chain combines TRBV7-8 with TRBJ2-5; TRBD2 matches 15 bases. CDR3 length: 17 amino acids. The germline V gene encodes CDR1 SGHVS and CDR2 FQNEAQ. The V segment lost 5 bases and the J segment 2 bases; nucleotides outside the gene matches: 6. CDR3 sequence: CASSAGLAGGLQETQYF. CDR3 bases: TGTGCCAGCAGCGCGGGACTAGCGGGGGGTTTACAAGAGACCCAGTACTTC.

This clone was detected once. The chain has TRBV5-4 and TRBJ2-5, with 12 positions matching TRBD2. V lost 7 bases to trimming and J lost 4 bases; unmatched junction nucleotides: 8. This CDR3 is built from 15 residues. The germline V gene encodes CDR1 SGHNT and CDR2 YYREEE (reference sequence). As DNA, the CDR3 is TGTGCCAGCGGGACCCTAGCGGGGGGGCCAGAGACCCAGTACTTC. The encoded protein is CASGTLAGGPETQYF.

The table lists this clone with a count of one. This chain joins TRBV18 and TRBJ1-1; D gene ambiguous. Germline V gene lookup returns CDR1 KGHSH and CDR2 LQKENI. V was pared by 3 bases and J by 4 bases, with 15 bases between. The CDR3 spans 15 residues. Here the CDR3 DNA reads TGTGCCAGCTCACCGAGGGTTGAGATGAGCACTGAAGCTTTCTTT. This encodes CASSPRVEMSTEAFF.

The chain uses TRBV6-1 and TRBJ2-4; 9 bases are shared with TRBD1. V lost 1 base and J lost 8; bases outside the gene matches: 12. The CDR3 sequence is 17 residues long. Germline V gene sequence: CDR1 MNHNS, CDR2 SASEGT. Written as DNA, the CDR3 is TGTGCCAGCAGTGAAGGAGCCCCGGGGACAGGGTATTACATTCAGTACTTC. Amino acid sequence: CASSEGAPGTGYYIQYF.

The chain has TRBV27 and TRBJ2-7; D not resolved. V was pared by 2 bases and J by 1 base, with 9 bases between. This CDR3 has 14 residues. In germline, CDR1 is MNHEY, CDR2 SMNVEV (reference sequence). CDR3 residues: CASSLAALSYEQYF. The DNA of the CDR3 is TGTGCCAGCAGTTTAGCGGCACTATCCTACGAGCAGTACTTC.

V is TRBV7-6 and J is TRBJ1-6, with 7 bases aligning to TRBD1. V was pared by 1 base and J by 5 bases, with 8 bases of the junction left unmatched. CDR1 is SGHVS and CDR2 is FNYEAQ in the germline V gene. CDR3 length: 17 amino acids. The CDR3, as DNA: TGTGCCAGCAGCTTAGGGACCGGGACAGATAATAATTCACCCCTCCACTTT. This encodes CASSLGTGTDNNSPLHF.

The table lists this clone with a count of one. The chain joins TRBV7-6 to TRBJ2-3; D is undetermined. The CDR3 is made up of 14 amino acids. Germline-derived CDR1 and CDR2 are SGHVS and FNYEAQ. The germline V and J ends were trimmed by 1 base and 4 bases, with 9 bases remaining between them. The CDR3 region has the DNA TGTGCCAGCAGCTTAGGAGAATTGCCAGATACGCAGTATTTT. Amino acids: CASSLGELPDTQYF.

The chain is built from TRBV2 and TRBJ1-5; 7 bases line up with TRBD1. With 6 bases clipped from V and 2 bases from J, the junction kept 7 bases outside the gene matches. Germline V gives CDR1 SNHLY, CDR2 FYNNEI. The CDR3 covers 15 residues. This CDR3 reads CASRPDRVGNQPQHF. The CDR3, as DNA: TGTGCCAGCAGACCAGACAGGGTGGGCAATCAGCCCCAGCATTTT.